This section outlines one TCR beta chain sequence together with its context. The entry originates in a study of spatial heterogeneity in lung cancer. A unique molecular identifier was carried by every single TCR cDNA molecule. TCRdb re-derived calls from the 5' RACE reads in MiXCR, one entry per CDR3 protein. Here the sample spans roughly 82,000 distinct CDR3 sequences, 10% to 15% being singletons. Regarding time point: sample taken at primary tumor resection. Whole RNA from tumor, nontumor lung or frozen PBMC was sequenced unsorted. The donors, fewer than 95 patients with untreated early-stage non-small cell lung cancer, provided the samples. Germline V CDR1 and CDR2: SGHTA, FQGTGA. The CDR3 loop spans 13 amino acids. Trimming took off 1 base at V and 2 bases at J, with 5 bases between the two ends.

The sequence was collected from a male donor with early-stage non-small cell lung cancer. This chain uses TRBV7-3 with TRBJ2-5; D unclear. Sequenced here: PBMCs, sampled at surgery. The CDR3 DNA is TGTGCCAGCAGCTTAAAGATACAAGAGACCCAGTACTTC. It codes for CASSLKIQETQYF.